Shown below are 29 T cell receptor beta chains from a single sample sequenced in a study of Graves' ophthalmopathy and Graves' hyperthyroidism. Amplification from RNA transcripts yielded the TCR beta CDR3 regions. The first-round RT-PCR employed HTBI primers together with the Qiagen OneStep RT-PCR kit. A multiplex PCR was then performed as the second round. TCRdb re-called the multiplex PCR reads through MiXCR, storing one row per CDR3 protein. This table has roughly 160,000 distinct CDR3 sequences, roughly 36% appearing once. The sample taken for sequencing was peripheral blood. These receptors were collected from a man aged 30 to 45 with Graves' ophthalmopathy.

This chain connects TRBV6-5 to TRBJ2-7; D not certain. CDR1 and CDR2 from the germline V gene are MNHEY and SVGAGI. There are 14 residues in the CDR3. V dropped 4 bases and J dropped 1 base, with 11 bases sitting between them. The CDR3 bases are TGTGCCAGCAGTTTATTAAGTCAGTCCTACGAGCAGTACTTC. This codes for CASSLLSQSYEQYF.

This clonotype has at least ten counts. V usage is TRBV18 and J usage is TRBJ1-1; the match to TRBD1 covers 11 bases. V gave up 3 bases and J gave up 3 bases; unmatched junction bases: 3. The germline CDR1 and CDR2 sequences are KGHSH and LQKENI. CDR3 length equals 15 residues. The chain's CDR3 is CASSPGTGGDTEAFF. The DNA for the CDR3 is TGTGCCAGCTCACCGGGGACAGGGGGGGACACTGAAGCTTTCTTT.

The rearrangement uses TRBV12-3 or TRBV12-4 and TRBJ2-7; 7 bases match TRBD2. The CDR3 has 13 amino acids. Trimming took 7 bases from V and 5 from J; bases not matched to a gene: 8. CDR3 protein: CASTLGGSDEQYF. CDR3 nucleotide sequence: TGTGCCAGCACTCTGGGGGGGAGTGACGAGCAGTACTTC.

This clonotype was observed at least ten times. The chain recombines TRBV6-8 with TRBJ2-5, with a tentative D call TRBD1 (5 bases). Trimming took 6 bases from V and 2 from J, leaving 7 bases between them. The CDR3 length is 12 residues. From germline, CDR1 is MNHGY and CDR2 SAAAGT. The CDR3 region is CASSQGQETQYF. The CDR3 coding sequence is TGTGCCAGCAGCCAGGGACAAGAGACCCAGTACTTC.

This clonotype occurred many times. The chain joins TRBV3-1 to TRBJ1-6; D not certain. V lost 3 bases and J lost 4, with 10 bases in between. CDR1 LGHDT and CDR2 YNNKEL come from the germline V gene (reference sequence). There are 15 residues in the CDR3. The CDR3 spells CASSQAGLYNSPLHF. The CDR3 nucleotides read TGTGCCAGCAGCCAGGCCGGGCTATATAATTCACCCCTCCACTTT.

In this sample, this clonotype turned up many times. This chain joins TRBV6-5 and TRBJ2-2; D is ambiguous. The ends were cut back, 2 bases at V and 6 bases at J, with 4 bases in the middle. Per germline, CDR1 MNHEY and CDR2 SVGAGI. CDR3 length: 12 residues. DNA of the CDR3: TGTGCCAGCAGTTACGGCGCCGGGGAGCTGTTTTTT. This sequence encodes CASSYGAGELFF.

The V gene is TRBV7-2, the J gene TRBJ1-6; D is undetermined. Germline V gene lookup returns CDR1 SGHTA and CDR2 FQGNSA. CDR3 size: 17 residues. Trimming cost V 1 base and J 0 bases, with 10 bases left between them. CDR3 sequence reads: CASSLDWQSSYNSPLHF. As DNA, the CDR3 is TGTGCCAGCAGCTTAGACTGGCAGAGCTCCTATAATTCACCCCTCCACTTT.

The chain uses TRBV6-2 or TRBV6-3 and TRBJ2-7; 7 positions match TRBD1. CDR3 length: 18 amino acids. CDR1 MNHEY and CDR2 SVGEGT come from the germline V gene. The ends lost 5 bases at V and 2 bases at J; junction bases unmatched: 18. CDR3 protein: CASSLRGRLTARTYEQYF. In DNA, the CDR3 is TGTGCCAGCAGTCTGAGGGGGCGCCTGACAGCGAGAACCTACGAGCAGTACTTC.

This clonotype was seen repeatedly, ten times or more. The CDR3 loop reads CASSRSTDTGELFF. CDR3 in DNA: TGTGCCAGCAGTAGATCTACGGACACCGGGGAGCTGTTTTTT. The gene calls are TRBV6-2 or TRBV6-3 and TRBJ2-2, with D uncertain. The germline CDR1 and CDR2 sequences are MNHEY and SVGEGT. CDR3 length equals 14 residues. The V end was cut by 5 bases, the J end by 3 bases, with 10 bases between.

This clonotype appeared many times. The J gene is TRBJ2-5, the V gene TRBV4-1, with D possibly being TRBD2 (6 bases). Germline-derived CDR1 and CDR2 are MGHRA and YSYEKL. The CDR3 totals 16 residues. V lost 4 bases, J lost 2 bases, and 17 bases lay in between. CDR3 bases: TGCGCCAGCAGCCCATGGCGGGGTAGCGGACAAGAGACCCAGTACTTC. This encodes CASSPWRGSGQETQYF.

This clonotype showed up many times. The V call is TRBV24-1, the J call TRBJ2-2; a possible D gene is TRBD1 (5 bases). V was clipped by 4 bases and J by 0 bases, with 11 bases between them. Germline values: CDR1 KGHDR, CDR2 SFDVKD. The CDR3 runs to 16 residues. The CDR3 DNA reads as TGTGCCACCAGTGACCCAGGACACACGAACACCGGGGAGCTGTTTTTT. As protein: CATSDPGHTNTGELFF.

This clonotype was seen repeatedly, ten times or more. V usage is TRBV6-5 and J usage is TRBJ2-4, with D tentatively TRBD1 or TRBD2 (5 bases each). CDR1 and CDR2 from the germline V gene are MNHEY and SVGAGI. Trimming took 6 bases from V and 2 from J, leaving 14 bases between them. The CDR3 is 15 residues long. The CDR3 bases are TGTGCCAGCAGCCGAGGGGCAGGAACCAAAAACATTCAGTACTTC. It translates to CASSRGAGTKNIQYF.

This clonotype occurred many times. The chain is built from TRBV15 and TRBJ2-7; maybe TRBD2 (6 bases). Trimming cost V 8 bases and J 2 bases, with 19 bases left between them. This CDR3 region has 15 residues. Germline V gene sequence: CDR1 LNHNV, CDR2 YYDKDF (reference sequence). CDR3 in amino acids: CATQLDGSNTYEQYF. CDR3 coding DNA: TGTGCCACCCAACTCGACGGGAGTAACACCTACGAGCAGTACTTC.

This clonotype has a handful of counts. The rearrangement links TRBV6-1 to TRBJ1-5, with TRBD1 as a possible D gene (5 bases). CDR1 and CDR2 from the germline V gene are MNHNS and SASEGT. Trimming took 5 bases from V and 7 from J, leaving 12 bases between them. CDR3 size: 13 residues. The CDR3 here is CASSTGAGQPQHF. CDR3 bases: TGTGCCAGCAGTACCGGGGCCGGGCAGCCCCAGCATTTT.

At least ten counts were recorded for this clonotype. CDR3 sequence reads: CASSFSKDLVSEQYF. CDR3 DNA: TGTGCCAGCAGTTTTAGTAAGGATTTGGTGTCAGAGCAGTACTTC. This sequence joins TRBV12-3 or TRBV12-4 and TRBJ2-7, with no clear D. Trimming cost V 3 bases and J 7 bases, with 19 bases left between them. CDR3 length equals 15 residues.

This clonotype occurred once. CDR3 protein: CASSSPGRMGGYTF. DNA for the CDR3: TGTGCCAGCAGCTCCCCAGGGAGGATGGGTGGCTACACCTTC. J is TRBJ1-2 and V is TRBV6-1; the D gene is possibly TRBD1 (5 bases). Germline values: CDR1 MNHNS, CDR2 SASEGT. V lost 6 bases, J lost 7 bases, and 18 bases lay in between. The CDR3 covers 14 residues.

This clonotype was found many times. The J gene is TRBJ1-5, the V gene TRBV4-3; 7 bases agree with TRBD1. With 3 bases clipped from V and 7 bases from J, the junction kept 6 bases outside the gene matches. Germline values: CDR1 LGHNA, CDR2 YSLEER. The CDR3 length is 14 residues. The CDR3: CASSQETGNQPQHF. In nucleotides, the CDR3 is TGCGCCAGCAGCCAGGAGACAGGGAACCAGCCCCAGCATTTT.

This clonotype was counted at least ten times. The chain has TRBV29-1 and TRBJ2-7; 11 positions agree with TRBD1. Looked up from germline, CDR1 is SQVTM and CDR2 is ANQGSEA. J lost 2 bases, V lost 7 bases, and 4 bases had no gene match. This CDR3 spans 13 amino acids. The CDR3 here is CSGRDRGAYEQYF. The DNA for the CDR3 is TGCAGCGGGAGGGACAGGGGGGCCTACGAGCAGTACTTC.

This clonotype was seen at least ten times. The rearrangement links TRBV6-1 to TRBJ2-3; possible D gene TRBD1, 7 bases. Trimming removed 8 bases at V and 5 bases at J, with 17 bases between. This CDR3 is built from 14 residues. Germline CDR1 and CDR2: MNHNS and SASEGT. The CDR3 is CASGGRGGLDTQYF. The CDR3 DNA reads as TGTGCCAGCGGGGGGCGAGGGGGCCTAGATACGCAGTATTTT.

This clonotype was recorded once. The chain couples TRBV2 to TRBJ1-5, with a possible D match to TRBD1 (5 bases). Germline CDR1 and CDR2: SNHLY and FYNNEI. The CDR3 sequence is 15 residues long. The V and J ends lost 4 bases and 6 bases respectively, with 16 bases between them. CDR3 nucleotide sequence: TGTGCCAGCAGTGGGGGCAGGCGGCAGACTCAGCCCCAGCATTTT. Translated: CASSGGRRQTQPQHF.

Comment on this clonotype: One end of the junction varies from germline; a read error may be responsible. This rearrangement joins TRBV7-2 to TRBJ1-3; 9 bases line up with TRBD1. The CDR3 contains 11 residues. The V gene's germline CDR1 is SGHTA and CDR2 FQGNSA. CDR3 in amino acids: CASSTNRGLVF. DNA for the CDR3: TGTGCCAGCAGCACGAACAGGGGGCTCGTATTT.

This clonotype was detected ten times or more. This chain links TRBV5-1 with TRBJ2-7; D remains ambiguous. V shed 5 bases and J shed 3 bases, with 12 bases lying between them. This CDR3 spans 13 amino acids. Germline V CDR1 and CDR2: SGHRS, YFSETQ. CDR3 in DNA: TGCGCCAGCAGGAAATGGGGATTCTACGAGCAGTACTTC. It specifies CASRKWGFYEQYF.

J is TRBJ1-3 and V is TRBV2; D is possibly TRBD1 (5 bases). V dropped 6 bases and J dropped 3 bases, with 12 bases sitting between them. Germline V gene lookup returns CDR1 SNHLY and CDR2 FYNNEI. The CDR3 runs to 14 residues. The CDR3 DNA sequence: TGTGCCAGCAGGCTCCAGGGATTTGGAAACACCATATATTTT. Protein: CASRLQGFGNTIYF.

This rearrangement joins TRBV6-1 to TRBJ1-1; D is undetermined. The CDR3 contains 16 residues. Germline-derived CDR1 and CDR2 are MNHNS and SASEGT. Deletions cut 6 bases from V and 0 bases from J, with 17 bases between. The CDR3, as DNA: TGTGCCAGCAGCGAACTCGCCGCAGGAGTGAACACTGAAGCTTTCTTT. This codes for CASSELAAGVNTEAFF.

This clonotype was picked up many times. The rearrangement joins TRBV5-1 to TRBJ1-1, with D possibly TRBD1 on 6 matching bases. With 0 bases removed from V and 3 bases from J, the gap between germline ends came to 9 bases. This CDR3 has 14 amino acids. In germline, CDR1 is SGHRS, CDR2 YFSETQ. The CDR3 sequence: CASSLGGAYTEAFF. CDR3 DNA sequence: TGCGCCAGCAGCTTGGGGGGGGCCTACACTGAAGCTTTCTTT.

V is TRBV12-3 or TRBV12-4 and J is TRBJ2-5; D gene ambiguous. Trimming removed 6 bases from V and 3 bases from J, with 14 bases in between. This CDR3 contains 14 residues. In nucleotides, the CDR3 is TGTGCCAGCAGCCCGACTGGGCCCAAAGAGACCCAGTACTTC. Residues: CASSPTGPKETQYF.

There are a few counts of this clonotype. This chain links TRBV24-1 with TRBJ2-5, with a tentative D call TRBD2 (5 bases). V gave up 3 bases and J gave up 3 bases, with 13 bases separating them. Germline V lookup: CDR1 KGHDR, CDR2 SFDVKD. The CDR3 covers 15 residues. The CDR3 reads CATSDKTGKEETQYF. CDR3 in DNA: TGTGCCACCAGTGATAAAACGGGGAAGGAAGAGACCCAGTACTTC.

The CDR3 coding sequence is TGTGCCAGCAGATCAGAGACAGGCCTGAGTTCACCCCTCCACTTT. As protein: CASRSETGLSSPLHF. This sequence joins TRBV28 and TRBJ1-6; D may be TRBD1 (6 bases). V shed 6 bases and J shed 9 bases, with 18 bases lying between them. Germline V gives CDR1 MDHEN, CDR2 SYDVKM. The CDR3 totals 15 residues.

This clonotype has ten or more counts. Compared with germline, one end of the junction differs, possibly owing to a read error. This chain joins TRBV7-7 and TRBJ2-2, with no clear D. The CDR3 is 12 amino acids. Germline-derived CDR1 and CDR2 are SSHAT and FNYEAQ (reference sequence). CDR3: CASSSGNGELFF. The CDR3 DNA is TGTGCTAGCAGCTCTGGGAACGGGGAGCTGTTTTTT.